The clone carrying this TCR beta chain was counted ten times or more. This entry comes from a study of T-cell reconstitution after alpha-beta-depleted transplantation in children. The TCRbeta library was prepared with unique molecular identifiers. TCRdb itself ran the PCR reads through MiXCR, one entry per CDR3 protein. The table lists about 150,000 distinct CDR3 sequences, 8.8% of them singletons. V lost 1 base, J lost 5 bases, and 14 bases lay in between. Germline V gene lookup returns CDR1 SGHTA and CDR2 FQGNSA. The CDR3 covers 15 residues. The specimen comprised PBMCs, mostly from graft donor cells, sampled 180 days after TCRalphabeta/CD19-depleted stem cell transplant. V gene TRBV7-2 combines with J gene TRBJ2-5; D might be TRBD1 or TRBD2, each matching 5 bases. This clonotype was obtained from a female patient aged 2-9 years who had a stem cell transplant for congenital amegakaryocytic thrombocytopenia, so the T cells may come from the graft donor. DNA of the CDR3: TGTGCCAGCAGCTTAGTGTCCGGGACGATTGAGACCCAGTACTTC. It yields the protein CASSLVSGTIETQYF.